This T cell receptor beta chain was retrieved from a study of blood T cell repertoires in COVID-19. Study context: T cells, B-cell-depleted T cells, or PBMCs provided the cDNA or gDNA that served as material.

Germline V lookup: CDR1 MDHEN, CDR2 SYDVKM. The CDR3 is 15 residues long. In the original processing: Amplification of reference gene primers was used by the study to estimate nucleated cell counts. The method was immunoSEQ multiplex PCR; TCRdb's version includes in-frame clones alone and lacks a portion of them. V and J calls and clone size are given by that table; D and trimming were obtained from the DNA. The sample shows 150,000 to 200,000 clones, 80% to 90% of them seen only once. Note on this clone: One junction end does not reproduce the germline sequence, and a read error may be involved.

V gene TRBV28 combines with J gene TRBJ2-1, with 7 positions matching TRBD1. The sequenced material came from peripheral blood. This clonotype was obtained from a man aged 55 to 70 with acute or convalescent COVID-19. CDR3 nucleotide sequence: TGTGCCAGCAGTTTAGGTTCCTCCGGACAGGTAAATCTCGTCTTC. As protein: CASSLGSSGQVNLVF. The variable domain in full, with the rest retrieved from reference TRBV28 and TRBJ2-1, is DVKVTQSSRYLVKRTGEKVFLECVQDMDHENMFWYRQDPGLGLRLIYFSYDVKMKEKGDIPEGYSVSREKKERFSLILESASTNQTSMYLCASSLGSSGQVNLVFGPGTRLTVL.